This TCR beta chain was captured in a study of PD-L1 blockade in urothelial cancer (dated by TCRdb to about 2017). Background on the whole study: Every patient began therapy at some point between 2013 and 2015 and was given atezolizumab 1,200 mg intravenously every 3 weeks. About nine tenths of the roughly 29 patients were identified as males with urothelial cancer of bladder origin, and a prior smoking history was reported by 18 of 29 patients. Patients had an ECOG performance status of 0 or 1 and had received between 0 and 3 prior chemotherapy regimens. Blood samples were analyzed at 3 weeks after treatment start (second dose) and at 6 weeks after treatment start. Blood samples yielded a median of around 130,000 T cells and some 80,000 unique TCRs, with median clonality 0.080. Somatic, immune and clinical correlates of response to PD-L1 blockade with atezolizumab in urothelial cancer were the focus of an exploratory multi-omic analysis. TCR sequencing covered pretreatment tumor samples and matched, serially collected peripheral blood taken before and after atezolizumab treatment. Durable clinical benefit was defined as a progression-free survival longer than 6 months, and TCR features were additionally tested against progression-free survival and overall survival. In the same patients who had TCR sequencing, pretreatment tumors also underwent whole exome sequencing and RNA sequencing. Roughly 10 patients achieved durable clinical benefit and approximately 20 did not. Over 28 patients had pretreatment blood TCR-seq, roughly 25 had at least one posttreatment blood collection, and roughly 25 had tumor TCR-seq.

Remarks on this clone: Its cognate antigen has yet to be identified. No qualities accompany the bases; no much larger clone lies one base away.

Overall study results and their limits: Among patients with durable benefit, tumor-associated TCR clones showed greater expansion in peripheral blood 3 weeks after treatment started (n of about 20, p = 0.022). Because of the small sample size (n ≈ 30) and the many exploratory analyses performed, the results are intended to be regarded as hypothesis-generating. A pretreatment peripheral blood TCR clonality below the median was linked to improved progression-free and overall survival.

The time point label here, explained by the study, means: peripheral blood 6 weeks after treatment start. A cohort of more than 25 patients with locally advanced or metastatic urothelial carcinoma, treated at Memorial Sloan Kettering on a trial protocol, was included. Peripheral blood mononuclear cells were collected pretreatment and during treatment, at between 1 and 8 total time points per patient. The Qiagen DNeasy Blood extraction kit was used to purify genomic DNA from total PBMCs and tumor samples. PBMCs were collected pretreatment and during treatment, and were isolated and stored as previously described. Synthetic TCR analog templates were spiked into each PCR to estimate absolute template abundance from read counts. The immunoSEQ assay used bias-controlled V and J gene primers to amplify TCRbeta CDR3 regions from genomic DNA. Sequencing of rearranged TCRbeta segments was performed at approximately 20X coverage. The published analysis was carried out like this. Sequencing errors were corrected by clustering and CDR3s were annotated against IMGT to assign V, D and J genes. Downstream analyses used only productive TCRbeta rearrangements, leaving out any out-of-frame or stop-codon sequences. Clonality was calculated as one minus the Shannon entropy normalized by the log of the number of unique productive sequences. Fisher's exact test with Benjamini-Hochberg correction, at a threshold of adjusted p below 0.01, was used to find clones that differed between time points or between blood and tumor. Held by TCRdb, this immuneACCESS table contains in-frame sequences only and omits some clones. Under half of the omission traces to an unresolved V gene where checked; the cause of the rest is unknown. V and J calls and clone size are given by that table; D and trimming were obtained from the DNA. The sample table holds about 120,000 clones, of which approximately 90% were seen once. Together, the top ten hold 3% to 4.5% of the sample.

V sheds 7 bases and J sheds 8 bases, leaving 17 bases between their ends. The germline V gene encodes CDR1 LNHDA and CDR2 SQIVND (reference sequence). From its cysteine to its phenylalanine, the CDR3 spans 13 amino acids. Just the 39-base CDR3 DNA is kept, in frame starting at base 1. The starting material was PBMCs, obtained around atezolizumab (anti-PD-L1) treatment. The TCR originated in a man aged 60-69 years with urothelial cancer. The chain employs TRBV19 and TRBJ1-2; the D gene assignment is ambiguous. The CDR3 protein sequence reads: CASTDRASFGYTF. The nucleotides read TGTGCCAGTACCGATCGCGCGAGTTTCGGCTACACCTTC.